A single sample is the source of the 11 T cell receptor beta chains below, sequenced in a study of blood T cell repertoires in COVID-19. Measured with immunoSEQ multiplex PCR; TCRdb has only the in-frame clones, and not every one. Of 50,000 to 65,000 clones in the sample, about 90% were seen once. The sample was peripheral blood. Receptors were obtained from a woman aged 80 or over with COVID-19, enrolled during active disease.

The rearrangement links TRBV6-1 to TRBJ2-7; TRBD1 is a possible D gene (5 bases). V was cut by 0 bases and J by 5 bases, with 11 bases left in between. The germline V gene encodes CDR1 MNHNS and CDR2 SASEGT. This CDR3 is 14 amino acids long. CDR3 sequence (DNA): TGTGCCAGCAGTGAAGCGGGGCAGAGCAACGAGCAGTACTTC. Its translation is CASSEAGQSNEQYF.

The rearrangement joins TRBV30 to TRBJ2-1; maybe TRBD1 (6 bases). CDR1 and CDR2 (germline): GTSNPN, SVGIG (reference sequence). The CDR3 spans 12 residues. Here the CDR3 reads CACHRVNNEQFF. CDR3 DNA: TGTGCATGTCACAGGGTTAACAATGAGCAGTTCTTC.

V is TRBV6-5 and J is TRBJ2-1, with 8 nucleotides matching TRBD2. After removal of 7 bases from V and 7 bases from J, the junction contained 12 bases not matched to a gene. The CDR3 spans 15 residues. Germline loops: CDR1 MNHEY, CDR2 SVGAGI. CDR3: CASTRGAGGYNEQFF. The CDR3 bases are TGTGCCAGCACCCGCGGGGCGGGGGGTTATAATGAGCAGTTCTTC.

This chain joins TRBV7-9 and TRBJ1-3, with D uncertain. V was shortened by 1 base and J by 0 bases, with 7 bases between the two germline ends. This CDR3 has 15 residues. The germline CDR1 and CDR2 sequences are SEHNR and FQNEAQ (reference sequence). The chain's CDR3 is CASSLDSNSGNTIYF. The DNA of the CDR3 is TGTGCCAGCAGCTTAGACAGCAACTCTGGAAACACCATATATTTT.

The chain is built from TRBV18 and TRBJ1-2, with 9 bases identical to TRBD1. Germline V lookup: CDR1 KGHSH, CDR2 LQKENI. The CDR3 is 14 amino acids. V shed 3 bases, J shed 6 bases, and the junction held 5 bases outside the gene matches. This chain's CDR3 is CASSPSGTGNGYTF. In nucleotides, the CDR3 is TGTGCCAGCTCACCCTCAGGGACAGGGAATGGCTACACCTTC.

V gene TRBV7-9 combines with J gene TRBJ1-5; 12 nucleotides align to TRBD1. Germline CDR1 reads SEHNR; CDR2 reads FQNEAQ (reference sequence). V lost 5 bases and J lost 5; bases outside the gene matches: 10. The CDR3 has 17 amino acids. The CDR3 region is CASSKGQGAIPDQPQHF. The DNA for the CDR3 is TGTGCCAGCAGCAAGGGACAGGGGGCGATTCCCGATCAGCCCCAGCATTTT.

This chain connects TRBV29-1 to TRBJ2-1; TRBD2 aligns across 10 bases. The germline V gene has CDR1 SQVTM and CDR2 ANQGSEA. The trim removed 1 base at V and 8 bases at J, leaving 14 bases unmatched. The CDR3 has 17 amino acids. DNA for the CDR3: TGCAGCGTTGAAGCCAGTCCGGGACTAGCGTATTCTGATGAGCAGTTCTTC. Residues: CSVEASPGLAYSDEQFF.

The chain is built from TRBV4-1 and TRBJ1-5, with D possibly being TRBD1 (6 bases). The CDR3 has 17 amino acids. The germline V gene has CDR1 MGHRA and CDR2 YSYEKL. V was clipped by 0 bases and J by 3 bases, with 15 bases between them. The CDR3 coding sequence is TGCGCCAGCAGCCAAGATACGTCGGCAGGGGTCAATCAGCCCCAGCATTTT. It encodes CASSQDTSAGVNQPQHF.

J is TRBJ2-7 and V is TRBV6-5; TRBD1 matches 7 bases. The CDR3 runs 14 residues. V gave up 2 bases and J gave up 5 bases; unmatched junction bases: 6. Germline CDR1 and CDR2: MNHEY and SVGAGI. CDR3 nucleotide sequence: TGTGCCAGCAGTTACGAGACAGGGAGCCACGAGCAGTACTTC. The encoded protein is CASSYETGSHEQYF.

The chain has TRBV28 and TRBJ2-4; weak D call: TRBD2 (6 bases). Trimming cost V 5 bases and J 3 bases, with 11 bases left between them. The CDR3 length is 14 residues. The germline V gene has CDR1 MDHEN and CDR2 SYDVKM. CDR3 residues: CASSGGMVKNIQYF. CDR3 nucleotides: TGTGCCAGCAGTGGGGGGATGGTCAAAAACATTCAGTACTTC.

The gene calls are TRBV3-1 (or the pseudogene TRBV3-2) and TRBJ1-5; 7 nucleotides match TRBD1. Looked up from germline, CDR1 is LGHDT and CDR2 is YNNKEL (reference sequence). The CDR3 is 14 residues long. V trimming: 4 bases; J trimming: 3 bases; junction bases outside the gene matches: 3. The DNA of the CDR3 is TGTGCCAGCAGCCGGGGGACAGTCAATCAGCCCCAGCATTTT. This encodes CASSRGTVNQPQHF.